What follows are 2 T cell receptor beta chains derived from one specimen sequenced in a study of OX40 agonist ivuxolimab in advanced cancers. Receptor libraries were prepared by the immunoSEQ multiplex PCR assay. Not all clones reach the TCRdb copy of this immuneACCESS table, which keeps in-frame sequences only. Checked studies attribute under half of the gap to unresolved V genes and leave the rest unexplained. The sample data list fewer than 80,000 clones, and 85% of these were observed just once. Under 4.5% of the sample goes to the ten largest clones. Here the sequenced sample was CD4+ or CD8+ T cells sorted from blood, taken in a trial of the OX40 agonist ivuxolimab. The receptors come from an adult with an advanced solid tumor such as melanoma, head and neck, liver or kidney cancer.

The chain couples TRBV25-1 to TRBJ2-7; D perhaps matches TRBD1 (5 bases). CDR3 size: 14 residues. V was trimmed by 2 bases and J by 6 bases, leaving 14 bases between them. Germline CDR1 MGHDK, CDR2 SYGVNS. The CDR3 region is CASSEPGQLSEQYF. DNA of the CDR3: TGTGCCAGCAGTGAACCCGGACAACTTAGCGAGCAGTACTTC.

There are a few counts of this clone. The chain couples TRBV19 to TRBJ1-1; possible D gene TRBD1, 6 bases. Germline-derived CDR1 and CDR2 are LNHDA and SQIVND (reference sequence). This CDR3 spans 13 amino acids. Trimming removed 10 bases at V and 3 bases at J, with 15 bases between. Here the CDR3 reads CATLGTFHTEAFF. The CDR3 DNA reads as TGTGCCACCCTCGGGACATTTCACACTGAAGCTTTCTTT.